Given below is one TCR beta chain in context. This clonotype was seen ten or more times. It has no known antigen specificity. It has no much larger one-base neighbor in the sample; base qualities were not kept. The data originate from a study of T-cell reconstitution after alpha-beta-depleted transplantation in children (dated by TCRdb to between 2015 and 2016). As for the study more broadly: The study quantitatively tracked T-cell immune reconstitution after TCRalphabeta/CD19-depleted allogeneic hematopoietic cell transplantation in children using TCR repertoire profiling. The paper as a whole reports these results and caveats: In some patients, high TCRbeta diversity at day 60 was attributed to recipient T cells and intrathymic progenitors that had survived conditioning. The apparently early recovery of alphabetaT-cell counts about two months after transplant reportedly depended on only several hundred rapidly expanded clones that came from non-depleted graft cells. Over subsequent months, a decline in hyperexpanded clone frequencies was noted, and after one year, T-cell counts and TCRbeta diversity were mostly ascribed to newly produced T cells.

Per the publication, the treatment or condition label means: allogeneic hematopoietic cell transplantation with graft depleted of TCRalphabeta T cells and CD19 B cells. TCRalphabeta/CD19-depleted allogeneic hematopoietic cell grafts were given to the transplant recipients, all of whom were children. Library preparation employed PCR. Sequencer: Illumina HiSeq 2500. TCR library preparation used molecular barcoding, with unique molecular identifiers applied to normalize quantification of the TCRbeta repertoire. TCRdb reanalyzed the raw reads on its own, using fastp at Q25 for trimming and MiXCR for clone calling, and kept in-frame beta chains. Records with the same CDR3 protein are collapsed into one entry carrying the most frequent genes and DNA. For this sample there are about 460,000 distinct CDR3 sequences; about an eighth appear just once. Of the sample, about 14% is held by the ten largest clones.

From the cysteine up to the phenylalanine, the CDR3 has a length of 15 residues. The sequence is cut down to CDR3 DNA, 45 bases in frame from base 1. The trim is 7 bases for V and 5 bases for J, with a gap of 18 bases between the germline ends. The rearrangement joined TRBV12-3 or TRBV12-4 to TRBJ2-1; confidence is insufficient to name the D gene. The sequencing here drew on PBMCs, mostly from graft donor cells, taken 180 days after TCRalphabeta/CD19-depleted stem cell transplant. This clonotype was sampled from a female patient between 2 and 10 years old who had a stem cell transplant for aplastic anemia, so the T cells may come from the graft donor. The DNA sequence is as follows: TGTGCCAGCACCCCCGGGTATGCAACGAACAATGAGCAGTTCTTC. This translates into CASTPGYATNNEQFF.